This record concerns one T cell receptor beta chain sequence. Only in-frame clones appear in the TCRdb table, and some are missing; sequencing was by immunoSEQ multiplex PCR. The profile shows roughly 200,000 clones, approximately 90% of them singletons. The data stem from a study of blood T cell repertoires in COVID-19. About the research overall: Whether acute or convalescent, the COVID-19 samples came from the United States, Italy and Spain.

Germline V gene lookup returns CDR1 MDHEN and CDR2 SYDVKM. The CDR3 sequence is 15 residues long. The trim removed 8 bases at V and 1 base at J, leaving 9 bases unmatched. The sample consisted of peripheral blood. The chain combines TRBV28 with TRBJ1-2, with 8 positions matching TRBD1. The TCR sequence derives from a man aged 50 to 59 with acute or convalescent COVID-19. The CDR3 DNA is TGTGCCAGCCAGGACAGGGACGGGTTTAACTATGGCTACACCTTC. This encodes CASQDRDGFNYGYTF.